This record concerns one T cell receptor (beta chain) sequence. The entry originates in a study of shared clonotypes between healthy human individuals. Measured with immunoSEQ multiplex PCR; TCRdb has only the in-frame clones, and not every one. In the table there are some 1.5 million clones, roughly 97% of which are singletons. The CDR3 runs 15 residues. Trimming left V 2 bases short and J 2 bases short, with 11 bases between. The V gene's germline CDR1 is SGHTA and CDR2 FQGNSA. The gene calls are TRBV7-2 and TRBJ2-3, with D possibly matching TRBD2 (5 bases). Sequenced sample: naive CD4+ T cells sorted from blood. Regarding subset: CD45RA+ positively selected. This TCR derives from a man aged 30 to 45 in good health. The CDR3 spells CASSLIPGNTDTQYF. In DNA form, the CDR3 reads TGTGCCAGCAGCTTAATTCCGGGGAACACAGATACGCAGTATTTT.